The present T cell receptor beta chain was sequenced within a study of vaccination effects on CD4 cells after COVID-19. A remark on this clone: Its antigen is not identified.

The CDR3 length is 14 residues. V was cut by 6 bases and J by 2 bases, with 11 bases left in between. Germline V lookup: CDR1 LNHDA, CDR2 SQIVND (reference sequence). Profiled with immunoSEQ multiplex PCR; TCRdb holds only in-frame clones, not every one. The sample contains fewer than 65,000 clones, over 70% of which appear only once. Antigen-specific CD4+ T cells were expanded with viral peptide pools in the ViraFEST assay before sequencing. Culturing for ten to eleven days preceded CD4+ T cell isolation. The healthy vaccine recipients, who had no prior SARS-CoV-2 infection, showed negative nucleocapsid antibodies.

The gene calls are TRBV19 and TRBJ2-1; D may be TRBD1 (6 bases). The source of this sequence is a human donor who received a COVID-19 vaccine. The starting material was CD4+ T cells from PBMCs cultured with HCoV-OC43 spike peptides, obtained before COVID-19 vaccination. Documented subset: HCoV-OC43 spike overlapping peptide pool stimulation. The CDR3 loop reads CASSPTGTYNEQFF. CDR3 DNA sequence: TGTGCCAGTAGCCCGACAGGTACCTACAATGAGCAGTTCTTC.